What follows is one T cell receptor (beta chain) and its context. In the original analysis: Amplified reference gene primers provided the basis for estimating nucleated cell counts. Data came from immunoSEQ multiplex PCR; TCRdb stores just in-frame clones and leaves some out. V and J calls and clone size are those listed in that table; D and trimming were worked out from the DNA. The data contain fewer than 150,000 clones, 85% of them singletons. This specimen comes from a study of blood T cell repertoires in COVID-19. V dropped 2 bases and J dropped 8; count of bases not matched to a gene: 10. Per the germline V gene, CDR1 is SGHDN and CDR2 is FVKESK. CDR3 length: 15 residues.

The chain recombines TRBV14 with TRBJ1-2; 8 bases align to TRBD1. The material sequenced was peripheral blood. The sequence was obtained from a man aged 50-60 years with acute or convalescent COVID-19. The DNA of the CDR3 is TGTGCCAGCAGCCAACTGGGACAGGAGGCGGGGGGCTACACCTTC. The encoded protein is CASSQLGQEAGGYTF.